The 8 T cell receptor beta chains in this list originate from one sample, sequenced in a study of T cell responses to AZD1222 COVID-19 vaccine (dated by TCRdb to the early 2020s). The sample's time point label is to be understood as: baseline before first vaccination. Libraries were prepared through the immunoSEQ multiplex PCR assay. Sourced from immuneACCESS, this table was stored by TCRdb with only in-frame sequences that have V and J called. A share of the clones is absent; for the studies checked, an unresolved V gene accounts for under half, and the remainder has no known explanation. This sample has some 170,000 clones in its table, and around nine tenths of those were observed once. The ten largest clones capture 2.5% to 3% of the sample. The input for sequencing was peripheral blood, taken on day 0 of AZD1222 vaccination. These receptors were taken from an adult in good health.

The V gene is TRBV2, the J gene TRBJ2-1; a weak D match, TRBD2 (5 bases). Germline CDR1 and CDR2: SNHLY and FYNNEI. The CDR3 length is 12 residues. V was pared by 3 bases and J by 8 bases, with 8 bases between. CDR3 DNA: TGTGCCAGCAGTGATGATAGCGATGAGCAGTTCTTC. Residues: CASSDDSDEQFF.

Notes on this clone: In the same sample, other DNA sequences code for this CDR3. This chain links TRBV19 with TRBJ1-3; D unclear. The CDR3 runs 12 residues. The ends were cut back, 1 base at V and 4 bases at J, with 2 bases in the middle. Per germline, CDR1 LNHDA and CDR2 SQIVND (reference sequence). The DNA of the CDR3 is TGTGCCAGTAGTATAGCGGGAAACACCATATATTTT. Its protein is CASSIAGNTIYF.

This chain joins TRBV5-1 and TRBJ1-1; D not resolved. With 0 bases removed from V and 1 base from J, the gap between germline ends came to 10 bases. The CDR3 spans 15 residues. CDR1 SGHRS and CDR2 YFSETQ come from the germline V gene. DNA for the CDR3: TGCGCCAGCAGCTTGGCCGACGGTGGGAACACTGAAGCTTTCTTT. Amino acids: CASSLADGGNTEAFF.

This chain links TRBV19 with TRBJ1-5; D gene unclear. With 1 base removed from V and 2 bases from J, the gap between germline ends came to 6 bases. This CDR3 comprises 14 residues. Germline V gene sequence: CDR1 LNHDA, CDR2 SQIVND (reference sequence). This CDR3 is CASSIGAGNQPQHF. In nucleotides, the CDR3 is TGTGCCAGTAGTATAGGCGCAGGCAATCAGCCCCAGCATTTT.

The V and J genes are TRBV28 and TRBJ1-3; D is uncertain. The V end lost 5 bases, the J end lost 0 bases, and 5 bases lay between the germline ends. The CDR3 has 13 residues. Germline-derived CDR1 and CDR2 are MDHEN and SYDVKM. CDR3 DNA: TGTGCCAGCAGTCCCCTCTCTGGAAACACCATATATTTT. Its protein is CASSPLSGNTIYF.

The chain combines TRBV12-5 with TRBJ1-4; D gene unclear. The CDR3 contains 13 residues. Trimming took off 6 bases at V and 7 bases at J, with 12 bases between the two ends. Per germline, CDR1 LGHNT and CDR2 FRNRAP. DNA for the CDR3: TGTGCTAGTGGAGGGCTGGAGGTTGAAAAACTGTTTTTT. Its translation: CASGGLEVEKLFF. The entire variable domain, with the rest obtained from reference TRBV12-5 and TRBJ1-4, is as follows: DARVTQTPRHKVTEMGQEVTMRCQPILGHNTVFWYRQTMMQGLELLAYFRNRAPLDDSGMPKDRFSAEMPDATLATLKIQPSEPRDSAVYFCASGGLEVEKLFFGSGTQLSVL.

The J gene is TRBJ1-2, the V gene TRBV7-9; a weak D match, TRBD1 (5 bases). The CDR3 spans 16 residues. Looked up from germline, CDR1 is SEHNR and CDR2 is FQNEAQ (reference sequence). V shed 1 base and J shed 0 bases, with 12 bases lying between them. The CDR3 protein is CASSLGKGIANYGYTF. The CDR3 coding sequence is TGTGCCAGCAGCTTAGGAAAGGGGATCGCTAACTATGGCTACACCTTC.

CDR3 nucleotide sequence: TGCGCCAGCAGAGGGACAGGGCGCACAATGAACACTGAAGCTTTCTTT. Amino acids: CASRGTGRTMNTEAFF. The V and J genes are TRBV10-2 and TRBJ1-1; 9 nucleotides align to TRBD1. The ends lost 6 bases at V and 0 bases at J; junction bases unmatched: 8. The CDR3 is 16 residues long. Germline values: CDR1 WSHSY, CDR2 SAAADI.